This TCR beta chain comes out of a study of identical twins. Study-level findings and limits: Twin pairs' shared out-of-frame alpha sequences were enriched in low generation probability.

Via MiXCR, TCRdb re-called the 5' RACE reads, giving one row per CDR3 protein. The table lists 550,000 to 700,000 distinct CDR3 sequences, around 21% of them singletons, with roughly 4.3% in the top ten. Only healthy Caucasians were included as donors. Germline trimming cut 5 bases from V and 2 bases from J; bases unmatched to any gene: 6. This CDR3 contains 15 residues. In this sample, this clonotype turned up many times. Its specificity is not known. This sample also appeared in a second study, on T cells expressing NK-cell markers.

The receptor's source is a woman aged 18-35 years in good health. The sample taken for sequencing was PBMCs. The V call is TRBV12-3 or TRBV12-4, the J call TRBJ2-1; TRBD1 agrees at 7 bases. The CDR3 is CASSLRDSPYNEQFF. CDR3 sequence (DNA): TGTGCCAGCAGTCTCCGGGACAGCCCCTACAATGAGCAGTTCTTC.